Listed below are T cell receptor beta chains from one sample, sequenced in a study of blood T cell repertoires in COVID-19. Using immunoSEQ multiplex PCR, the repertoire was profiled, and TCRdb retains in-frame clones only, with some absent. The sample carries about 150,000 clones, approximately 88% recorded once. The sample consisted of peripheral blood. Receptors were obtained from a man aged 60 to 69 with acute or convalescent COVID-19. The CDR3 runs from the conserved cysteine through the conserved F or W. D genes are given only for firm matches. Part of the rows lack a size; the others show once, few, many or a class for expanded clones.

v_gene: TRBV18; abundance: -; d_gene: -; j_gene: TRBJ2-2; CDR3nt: TGTGCCAGCTCACGACAGCTATTAGATACCGGGGAGCTGTTTTTT; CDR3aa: CASSRQLLDTGELFF
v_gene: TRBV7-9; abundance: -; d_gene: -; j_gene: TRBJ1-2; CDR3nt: TGTGCCAGCAGCTTAGTCCAGGATTCTAACTATGGCTACACCTTC; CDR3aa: CASSLVQDSNYGYTF
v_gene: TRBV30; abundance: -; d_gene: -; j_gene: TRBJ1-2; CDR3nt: TGTGCCTGGGGTGCCACCACAGGTCGAGGCTACACCTTC; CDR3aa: CAWGATTGRGYTF
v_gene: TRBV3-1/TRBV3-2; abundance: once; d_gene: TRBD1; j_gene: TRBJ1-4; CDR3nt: TGTGCCAGCAGCCAATATCGACAGGGGGCTGGGGGTGAAAAACTGTTTTTT; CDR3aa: CASSQYRQGAGGEKLFF
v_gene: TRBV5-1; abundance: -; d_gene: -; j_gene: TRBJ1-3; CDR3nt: TGCGCCAGCAGCTTGGATAATTCAGATCACTCTGGAAACACCATATATTTT; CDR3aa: CASSLDNSDHSGNTIYF
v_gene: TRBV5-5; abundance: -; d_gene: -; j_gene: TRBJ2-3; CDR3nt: TGTGCCAGCAGCCTTACCCCTGGACAGCTGGCTGCAGATACGCAGTATTTT; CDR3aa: CASSLTPGQLAADTQYF
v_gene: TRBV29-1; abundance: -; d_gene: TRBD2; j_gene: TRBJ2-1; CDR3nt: TGCAGCGTTGAGACGGGGACTAGCGGGGGGATAGGGCAGTTCTTC; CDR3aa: CSVETGTSGGIGQFF
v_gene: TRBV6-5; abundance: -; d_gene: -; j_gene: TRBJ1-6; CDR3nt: TGTGCCAGCAGTTACTTCCGACAGGTCGATAATTCACCCCTCCACTTT; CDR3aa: CASSYFRQVDNSPLHF
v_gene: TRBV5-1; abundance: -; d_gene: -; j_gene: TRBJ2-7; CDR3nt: TGCGCCAGCAGCGCTGGAGTCGACGAGCAGTACTTC; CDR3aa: CASSAGVDEQYF
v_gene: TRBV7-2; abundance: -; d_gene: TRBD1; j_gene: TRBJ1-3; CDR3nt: TGTGCCAGCAGCCTAAATCAGGGGGCTGCAGGAAACACCATATATTTT; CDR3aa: CASSLNQGAAGNTIYF
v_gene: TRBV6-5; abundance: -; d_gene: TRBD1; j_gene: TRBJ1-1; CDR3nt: TGTGCCAGCACCGGAGACAGGGCGGCGGCTGAAGCTTTCTTT; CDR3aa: CASTGDRAAAEAFF
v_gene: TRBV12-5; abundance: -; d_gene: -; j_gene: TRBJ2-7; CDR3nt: TGTGCTAGTGGTTTGACACCCTCTGGGGGGAGGCCCGAGCAGTACTTC; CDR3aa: CASGLTPSGGRPEQYF
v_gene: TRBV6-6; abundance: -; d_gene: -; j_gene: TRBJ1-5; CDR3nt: TGTGCCAGCAGGACAGATAGCAATCAGCCCCAGCATTTT; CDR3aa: CASRTDSNQPQHF
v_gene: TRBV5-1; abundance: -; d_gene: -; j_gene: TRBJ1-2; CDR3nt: TGCGCCAGCACCCCTACAGGGTCCGATGGCTACACCTTC; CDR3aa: CASTPTGSDGYTF
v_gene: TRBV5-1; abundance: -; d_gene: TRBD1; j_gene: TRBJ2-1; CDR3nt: TGCGCCAGCAGCTCGGGACAGGTTCCTTATAATGAGCAGTTCTTC; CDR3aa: CASSSGQVPYNEQFF
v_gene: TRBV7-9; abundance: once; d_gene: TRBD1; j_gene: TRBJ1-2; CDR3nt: TGTGCCAGCAGCTTAGAGCAGGGGGCAGGTGGCTACACCTTC; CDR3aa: CASSLEQGAGGYTF
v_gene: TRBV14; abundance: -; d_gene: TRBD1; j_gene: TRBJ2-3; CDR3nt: TGTGCCAGCAGCCAAGTTAGAAGAGGGGTCGGCAGGGGGCAAACAGATACGCAGTATTTT; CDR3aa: CASSQVRRGVGRGQTDTQYF
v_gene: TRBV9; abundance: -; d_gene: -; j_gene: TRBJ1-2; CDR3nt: TGTGCCAGCAGCGTAGCCGGCCAGGGAAACTATGGCTACACCTTC; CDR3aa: CASSVAGQGNYGYTF
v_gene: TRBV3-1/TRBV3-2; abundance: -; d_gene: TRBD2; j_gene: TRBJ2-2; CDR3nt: TGTGCCAGCACCATGAGGCGGGGGGGCTCGTGGGCCGGGGAGCTGTTTTTT; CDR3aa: CASTMRRGGSWAGELFF
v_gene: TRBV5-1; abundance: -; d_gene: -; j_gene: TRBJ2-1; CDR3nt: TGCGCCAGCAGCCCAACCGGGGAGCGGGTCCCTAAAGATGAGCAGTTCTTC; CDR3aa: CASSPTGERVPKDEQFF
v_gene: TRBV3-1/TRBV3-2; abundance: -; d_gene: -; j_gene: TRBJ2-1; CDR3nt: TGTGCCAGCAGCCAAGATAGCCTGAGCTCCTACAATGAGCAGTTCTTC; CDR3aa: CASSQDSLSSYNEQFF
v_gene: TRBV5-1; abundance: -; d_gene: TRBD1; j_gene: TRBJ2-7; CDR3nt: TGCGCCAGCAGACCGGGACAGAGCTACGAGCAGTACTTC; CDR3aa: CASRPGQSYEQYF
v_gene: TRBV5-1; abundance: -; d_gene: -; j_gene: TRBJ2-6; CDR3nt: TGCGCCAGCAGACAGGGCCGCTCTGGGGCCAACGTCCTGACTTTC; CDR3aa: CASRQGRSGANVLTF
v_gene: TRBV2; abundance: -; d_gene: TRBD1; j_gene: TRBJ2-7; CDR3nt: TGTGCCAGCATCTTGGGACAGGGGGCCTACGAGCAGTACTTC; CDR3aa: CASILGQGAYEQYF
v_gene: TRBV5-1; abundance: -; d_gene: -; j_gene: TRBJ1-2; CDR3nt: TGCGCCAGCAGCTTGGACAAAAACTATGGCTACACCTTC; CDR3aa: CASSLDKNYGYTF
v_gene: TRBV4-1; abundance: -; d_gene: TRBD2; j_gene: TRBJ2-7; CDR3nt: TGCGCCAGCAGCCAAGAGTCCTCGAGTCGGGCGGGGGTCCCCTACGAGCAGTACTTC; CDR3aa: CASSQESSSRAGVPYEQYF
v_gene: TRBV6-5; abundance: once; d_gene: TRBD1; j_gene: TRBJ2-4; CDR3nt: TGTGCCAGCAGTTCAAGGACAGGTGGCAACATTCAGTACTTC; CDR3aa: CASSSRTGGNIQYF
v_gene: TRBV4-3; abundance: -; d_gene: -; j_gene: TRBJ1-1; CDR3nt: TGCGCCAGCAGCCAAGATTCCGGGAATGGTGAAGCTTTCTTT; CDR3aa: CASSQDSGNGEAFF
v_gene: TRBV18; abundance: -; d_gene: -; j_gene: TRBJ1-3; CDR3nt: TGTGCCAGCTCACCAGATCTAGGAACTGGAAACACCATATATTTT; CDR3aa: CASSPDLGTGNTIYF
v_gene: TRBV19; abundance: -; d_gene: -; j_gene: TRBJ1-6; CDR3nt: TGTGCCAGTAGTATACTAGGGGCAGCCCATTCACCCCTCCACTTT; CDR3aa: CASSILGAAHSPLHF
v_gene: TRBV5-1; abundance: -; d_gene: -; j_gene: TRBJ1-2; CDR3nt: TGCGCCAGCAGCTTGGTAGTACAGGGAAGGAACTATGGCTACACCTTC; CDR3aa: CASSLVVQGRNYGYTF
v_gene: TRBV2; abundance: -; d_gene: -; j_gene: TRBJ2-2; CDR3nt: TGTGCCAGCAGTGTACAGGGCTTGAACACCGGGGAGCTGTTTTTT; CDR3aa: CASSVQGLNTGELFF
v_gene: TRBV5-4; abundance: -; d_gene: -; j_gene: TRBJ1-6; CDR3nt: TGTGCCAGCAGCTTGGCTTACAGGGATAATTCACCCCTCCACTTT; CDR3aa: CASSLAYRDNSPLHF
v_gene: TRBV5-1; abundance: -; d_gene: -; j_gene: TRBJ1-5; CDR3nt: TGCGCCAGCAGCTTAACAGGGATAAGCAATCAGCCCCAGCATTTT; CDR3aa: CASSLTGISNQPQHF
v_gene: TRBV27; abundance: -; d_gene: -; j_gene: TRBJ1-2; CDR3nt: TGTGCCAGCAGTCCCTTGGGGACATATGGCTACACCTTC; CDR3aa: CASSPLGTYGYTF
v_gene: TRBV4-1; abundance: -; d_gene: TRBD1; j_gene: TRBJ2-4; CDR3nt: TGCGCCAGCAGCCAAGACCTCAGGAAGGGGGCTGAGAAAAACATTCAGTACTTC; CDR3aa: CASSQDLRKGAEKNIQYF
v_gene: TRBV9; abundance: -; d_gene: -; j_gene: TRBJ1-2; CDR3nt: TGTGCCAGCAGCGTTGGGACATCGGGCTATGGCTACACCTTC; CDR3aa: CASSVGTSGYGYTF
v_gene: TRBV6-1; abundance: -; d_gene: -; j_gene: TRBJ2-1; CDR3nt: TGTGCCAGCAGTGAAGTTTTGATAGTCTATGAGCAGTTCTTC; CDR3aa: CASSEVLIVYEQFF
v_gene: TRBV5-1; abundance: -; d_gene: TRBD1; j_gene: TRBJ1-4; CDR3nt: TGCGCCAGCAGCGGGACAGGGGTCGGTGAAAAACTGTTTTTT; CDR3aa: CASSGTGVGEKLFF
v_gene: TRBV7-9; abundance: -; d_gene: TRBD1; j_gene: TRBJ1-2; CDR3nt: TGTGCCAGCAGCTCGGGACAGGGGGCCAATGGCTACACCTTC; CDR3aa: CASSSGQGANGYTF
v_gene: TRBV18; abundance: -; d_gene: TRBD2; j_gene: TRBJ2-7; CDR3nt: TGTGCCAGCTCACGCCAAGCGGGGAACTACGAGCAGTACTTC; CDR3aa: CASSRQAGNYEQYF
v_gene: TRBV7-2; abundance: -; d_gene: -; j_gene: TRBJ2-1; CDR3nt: TGTGCCAGCAGCTTAGTCCTCGGTTCCAGGAATGAGCAGTTCTTC; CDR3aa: CASSLVLGSRNEQFF
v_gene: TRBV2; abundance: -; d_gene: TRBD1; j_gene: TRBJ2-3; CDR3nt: TGTGCCAGCAGACCACAGGGGCTGAAGAGCACAGATACGCAGTATTTT; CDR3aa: CASRPQGLKSTDTQYF
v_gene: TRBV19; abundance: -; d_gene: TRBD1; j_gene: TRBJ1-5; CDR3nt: TGTGCCAGTAGTATAGTCCCAGGGGGCCAGCCCCAGCATTTT; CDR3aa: CASSIVPGGQPQHF
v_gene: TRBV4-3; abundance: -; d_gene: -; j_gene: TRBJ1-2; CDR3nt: TGCGCCAGCAGCCAAGATAGGGGACAACAGTATGGCTACACCTTC; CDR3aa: CASSQDRGQQYGYTF
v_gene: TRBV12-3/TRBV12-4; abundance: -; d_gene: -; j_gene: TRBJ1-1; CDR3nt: TGTGCCAGCAGTTACGGGGGAAATGAAGCTTTCTTT; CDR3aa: CASSYGGNEAFF
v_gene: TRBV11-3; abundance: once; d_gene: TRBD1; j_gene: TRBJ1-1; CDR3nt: TGTGCCAGCAGCGATCGAGGGGGCATTGAAGCTTTCTTT; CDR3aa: CASSDRGGIEAFF
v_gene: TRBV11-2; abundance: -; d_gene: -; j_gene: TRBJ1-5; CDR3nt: TGTGCCAGCAGCCGAATTAAGGCGGGGTTGGGTCAGCCCCAGCATTTT; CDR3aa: CASSRIKAGLGQPQHF
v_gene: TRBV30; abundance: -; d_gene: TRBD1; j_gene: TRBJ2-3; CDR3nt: TGTGCCTGGAGTCGGGACAGGGGGCCCATATCCAATCCCGTGAATACGCAGTATTTT; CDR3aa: CAWSRDRGPISNPVNTQYF
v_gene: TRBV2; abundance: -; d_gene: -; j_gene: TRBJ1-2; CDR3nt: TGTGCCAGCACTATTCAACAGGTCTCTGGCTACACCTTC; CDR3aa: CASTIQQVSGYTF
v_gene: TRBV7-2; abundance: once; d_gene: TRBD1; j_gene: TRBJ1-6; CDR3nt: TGTGCCAGCAGCCCCCAGACAGGGGGGAGGTCACCCCTCCACTTT; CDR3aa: CASSPQTGGRSPLHF
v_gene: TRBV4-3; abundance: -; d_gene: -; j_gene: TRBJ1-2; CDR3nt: TGCGCCAGCAGCCAAGGCCAGCCGGGGGGCTACACCTTC; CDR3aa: CASSQGQPGGYTF
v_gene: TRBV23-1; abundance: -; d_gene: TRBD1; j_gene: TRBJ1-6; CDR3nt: TGCGCCAGCAGTAACCGACAGGGGGTAAATAATTCACCCCTCCACTTT; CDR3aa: CASSNRQGVNNSPLHF
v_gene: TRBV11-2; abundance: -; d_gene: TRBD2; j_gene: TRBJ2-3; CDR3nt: TGTGCCAGCAGCTTAGCGGGGGGGCCGACAGATACGCAGTATTTT; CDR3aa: CASSLAGGPTDTQYF